These 28 T cell receptor beta chains originate from one sample sequenced in a study of cytomegalovirus exposure and HLA in healthy donors. The PCR used 60 Vbeta and 13 Jbeta primers. Assay: immunoSEQ multiplex PCR; the TCRdb copy retains only in-frame clones and omits some. The table lists about 220,000 clones, 76% of them singletons. The sample taken for sequencing was PBMCs. Receptors originate from a man in his late teens or twenties in good health and CMV-seronegative.

The CDR3 is CASGLAGGVGKTQYF. CDR3 bases: TGTGCCAGCGGACTAGCGGGAGGCGTCGGGAAGACCCAGTACTTC. The V and J genes are TRBV6-5 and TRBJ2-5, with 14 bases identical to TRBD2. V trimming: 8 bases; J trimming: 6 bases; junction bases outside the gene matches: 8. Germline V gives CDR1 MNHEY, CDR2 SVGAGI. This CDR3 region has 15 residues.

This clone was counted between two and nine times. The chain joins TRBV7-9 to TRBJ1-4; 7 bases align to TRBD1. V trimming: 5 bases; J trimming: 5 bases; junction bases outside the gene matches: 8. There are 15 residues in the CDR3. Per the germline V gene, CDR1 is SEHNR and CDR2 is FQNEAQ (reference sequence). CDR3 coding DNA: TGTGCCAGCAGCCGAGGAGGGACAGCGAATGAAAAACTGTTTTTT. As protein: CASSRGGTANEKLFF.

The chain recombines TRBV5-1 with TRBJ2-2; 8 nucleotides line up with TRBD1. V dropped 2 bases and J dropped 4; count of bases not matched to a gene: 4. Germline loops: CDR1 SGHRS, CDR2 YFSETQ. The CDR3 is 15 residues long. The CDR3 loop reads CASSLGQGGTGELFF. CDR3 in DNA: TGCGCCAGCAGCTTAGGACAGGGCGGCACCGGGGAGCTGTTTTTT.

Here the CDR3 reads CASSYAAKQYF. The CDR3 region has the DNA TGTGCCAGCAGTTACGCGGCAAAGCAGTACTTC. The rearrangement uses TRBV6-5 and TRBJ2-7; D gene unclear. Trimming took 2 bases from V and 8 from J, leaving 7 bases between them. The CDR3 has 11 residues. CDR1 is MNHEY, CDR2 SVGAGI, per germline.

V and J are TRBV6-5 and TRBJ1-3; D gene uncertain. The CDR3 runs 12 residues. Trimming shortened V by 6 bases and J by 4 bases, and 7 bases separated the two germline ends. Germline CDR1 and CDR2: MNHEY and SVGAGI. DNA for the CDR3: TGTGCCAGCAGAAGCGAAGGAAACACCATATATTTT. Its protein is CASRSEGNTIYF.

The chain employs TRBV7-3 and TRBJ2-1; D may be TRBD1 (6 bases). The CDR3 spans 13 residues. CDR1 and CDR2 (germline): SGHTA, FQGTGA. Trimming took 3 bases from V and 4 from J, leaving 7 bases between them. The CDR3 region is CASSLDSYNEQFF. In DNA, the CDR3 is TGTGCCAGCAGCTTGGACAGTTACAATGAGCAGTTCTTC.

This chain connects TRBV28 to TRBJ1-2; 7 nucleotides match TRBD1. V shed 5 bases and J 4 bases; nucleotides not matched to a gene: 7. Germline CDR1 and CDR2: MDHEN and SYDVKM. The CDR3 length is 14 residues. The CDR3 coding sequence is TGTGCCAGCAGTCTGGACAGGAAGATCTATGGCTACACCTTC. It specifies CASSLDRKIYGYTF.

This chain joins TRBV6-5 and TRBJ1-1, with D tentatively TRBD1 (6 bases). V lost 4 bases, J lost 3 bases, and 12 bases lay in between. The CDR3 is 14 amino acids. The germline CDR1 and CDR2 sequences are MNHEY and SVGAGI. CDR3 amino acids: CASSLQGKDTEAFF. The CDR3 DNA reads TGTGCCAGCAGTTTACAGGGTAAGGACACTGAAGCTTTCTTT.

This clone was seen a single time. The genes are TRBV25-1 and TRBJ1-5, with 7 positions matching TRBD1. The V and J ends lost 3 bases and 1 base, in that order; junction bases with no gene match: 0. The V gene's germline CDR1 is MGHDK and CDR2 SYGVNS. The CDR3 runs to 14 residues. CDR3 sequence: CASSETGSNQPQHF. The CDR3 coding sequence is TGTGCCAGCAGTGAGACAGGGAGCAATCAGCCCCAGCATTTT.

The chain carries TRBV5-1 and TRBJ2-3; 10 bases are shared with TRBD1. This CDR3 region has 15 residues. Germline values: CDR1 SGHRS, CDR2 YFSETQ. V lost 4 bases and J lost 3; bases outside the gene matches: 5. CDR3 in DNA: TGCGCCAGCAGCACAAGACAGGGGGCAACAGATACGCAGTATTTT. Translated, it gives CASSTRQGATDTQYF.

This chain uses TRBV11-1 with TRBJ1-1; 7 nucleotides line up with TRBD1. V lost 2 bases and J lost 9; bases outside the gene matches: 12. The CDR3 is 15 residues long. Germline CDR1 and CDR2: SGHAT and FQDESV (reference sequence). CDR3 sequence (DNA): TGTGCCAGCAGCTTATCCTCCCAGGGGGTGTGTAAAGCTTTCTTT. It codes for CASSLSSQGVCKAFF. Full variable domain (outside the CDR3, taken from reference TRBV11-1 and TRBJ1-1): EAEVAQSPRYKITEKSQAVAFWCDPISGHATLYWYRQILGQGPELLVQFQDESVVDDSQLPKDRFSAERLKGVDSTLKIQPAELGDSAMYLCASSLSSQGVCKAFFGQGTRLTVV.

With respect to this clone: The junction departs from germline at one end; a sequencing error may be responsible. This rearrangement joins TRBV9 to TRBJ2-1; 12 bases fit TRBD2. The CDR3 extends over 19 amino acids. Per the germline V gene, CDR1 is SGDLS and CDR2 is YYNGEE. Here the CDR3 DNA reads TGTGCTAGCAGCGTAGAGGGGCTAGCGGGAGGGAGCTCCTACAATGAGCAGTTCTTC. Translated: CASSVEGLAGGSSYNEQFF.

The chain recombines TRBV6-6 with TRBJ2-7; 12 nucleotides agree with TRBD2. The CDR3 has 16 residues. Looked up from germline, CDR1 is MNHNY and CDR2 is SVGAGI (reference sequence). Trimming at V came to 5 bases and at J to 4 bases, leaving 9 bases not matched to a gene. The CDR3 sequence is CASSLAGGPGVYEQYF. The CDR3 coding sequence is TGTGCCAGCAGTCTAGCGGGAGGGCCGGGCGTGTACGAGCAGTACTTC.

This chain's CDR3 is CAISETGVTEKLFF. CDR3 DNA: TGTGCCATCAGTGAGACAGGGGTGACCGAAAAACTGTTTTTT. The chain employs TRBV10-3 and TRBJ1-4, with 7 bases that match TRBD1. Germline V CDR1 and CDR2: ENHRY, SYGVKD. This CDR3 spans 14 amino acids. V shed 2 bases, J shed 8 bases, and the junction held 5 bases outside the gene matches.

V and J are TRBV30 and TRBJ2-1; 9 nucleotides line up with TRBD2. This CDR3 is 18 amino acids long. The V segment lost 3 bases and the J segment 0 bases; nucleotides outside the gene matches: 12. Germline V gene data show CDR1 as GTSNPN and CDR2 as SVGIG (reference sequence). CDR3 region: CAWRLRGGRESSYNEQFF. CDR3 DNA: TGTGCCTGGAGGTTACGGGGCGGGAGGGAAAGCTCCTACAATGAGCAGTTCTTC.

The CDR3 reads CASSVAGSSGNTIYF. The CDR3 coding sequence is TGTGCCAGCAGCGTAGCGGGTTCCTCTGGAAACACCATATATTTT. V is TRBV9 and J is TRBJ1-3; D gene uncertain. The ends were cut back, 0 bases at V and 0 bases at J, with 7 bases in the middle. Germline V gene data show CDR1 as SGDLS and CDR2 as YYNGEE. The CDR3 contains 15 residues.

The rearrangement links TRBV27 to TRBJ2-2; 7 positions agree with TRBD2. Per the germline V gene, CDR1 is MNHEY and CDR2 is SMNVEV (reference sequence). This CDR3 region has 15 residues. V lost 4 bases to trimming and J lost 4 bases; unmatched junction nucleotides: 6. CDR3 amino acids: CASSWASGGTGELFF. CDR3 bases: TGTGCCAGCAGTTGGGCTAGCGGTGGCACCGGGGAGCTGTTTTTT.

V and J are TRBV5-1 and TRBJ1-2; D not certain. Per the germline V gene, CDR1 is SGHRS and CDR2 is YFSETQ. The V end was cut by 2 bases, the J end by 6 bases, with 11 bases between. This CDR3 contains 13 residues. CDR3 region: CASSLQTSHGYTF. Here the CDR3 DNA reads TGCGCCAGCAGCTTACAGACCAGCCATGGCTACACCTTC.

This clone appeared a single time. The rearrangement uses TRBV19 and TRBJ2-3; tentatively, D is TRBD1 (5 bases). CDR3 length: 14 amino acids. Trimming stripped 9 bases from V and 4 bases from J, with 17 bases between. Germline V gene sequence: CDR1 LNHDA, CDR2 SQIVND (reference sequence). The CDR3 nucleotides are TGTGCCAGCAAGGGGAAGGTTAGCCCAGATACGCAGTATTTT. Protein: CASKGKVSPDTQYF.

The chain recombines TRBV28 with TRBJ2-7; maybe TRBD2 (6 bases). The CDR3 has 16 residues. V lost 5 bases and J 5 bases, leaving 22 bases between the germline ends. CDR1 is MDHEN, CDR2 SYDVKM, per germline. As DNA, the CDR3 is TGTGCCAGCAGTCGGAGGGCGTTTCGACATCTTGACGAGCAGTACTTC. It is translated as CASSRRAFRHLDEQYF.

The V gene is TRBV4-1, the J gene TRBJ2-1, with D possibly being TRBD2 (6 bases). V lost 0 bases and J lost 10, with 22 bases in between. This CDR3 has 17 residues. CDR1 and CDR2 (germline): MGHRA, YSYEKL. CDR3 sequence (DNA): TGCGCCAGCAGCCAAGAAGTGGGAGGTTTGCAGCGCGGGGAGCAGTTCTTC. Its translation: CASSQEVGGLQRGEQFF.

The chain uses TRBV28 and TRBJ2-1; 8 bases are a match to TRBD2. Unmatched junction bases numbered 10, after V lost 11 bases and J lost 10 bases. Germline-derived CDR1 and CDR2 are MDHEN and SYDVKM. CDR3 length: 12 amino acids. The CDR3 nucleotides read TGTGCCGTCAACCGGGGGGGAAAGGAGCAGTTCTTC. Encoded protein: CAVNRGGKEQFF.

This clone was seen only a few times. The chain employs TRBV6-5 and TRBJ1-5; 8 bases are a match to TRBD1. The CDR3 has 14 amino acids. The V gene's germline CDR1 is MNHEY and CDR2 SVGAGI. V trimming: 6 bases; J trimming: 6 bases; junction bases outside the gene matches: 7. The CDR3 region has the DNA TGTGCCAGCAGCACGGACAGGGCCGGTCAGCCCCAGCATTTT. Protein product: CASSTDRAGQPQHF.

This chain joins TRBV21-1 and TRBJ2-5; the table's D gene call, TRBD1, was not cross checked with the DNA. TRBV21-1 counts as a pseudogene. This CDR3 comprises 11 residues. The CDR3 spells CASDRIGTQYF. In DNA form, the CDR3 reads TGTGCCAGCGACAGAATTGGGACCCAGTACTTC.

This clone appeared a few times. The V call is TRBV10-3, the J call TRBJ2-3, with TRBD1 identical over 10 bases. Germline V CDR1 and CDR2: ENHRY, SYGVKD. The CDR3 is 15 amino acids. Trimming removed 7 bases from V and 2 bases from J; junction bases left unmatched: 6. In DNA form, the CDR3 reads TGTGCCATCACTCAGACAGGGGGCAACACAGATACGCAGTATTTT. Translation: CAITQTGGNTDTQYF.

This clone has just one count. The rearrangement links TRBV6-5 to TRBJ2-7; a possible D gene is TRBD1 (6 bases). With 4 bases removed from V and 0 bases from J, the gap between germline ends came to 13 bases. The CDR3 has 15 amino acids. Germline V gives CDR1 MNHEY, CDR2 SVGAGI. The CDR3, as DNA: TGTGCCAGCAGTTCCAGACAGGTCCTCTCCTACGAGCAGTACTTC. As protein: CASSSRQVLSYEQYF.

The chain couples TRBV15 to TRBJ2-5, with 9 bases matching TRBD1. The germline V gene has CDR1 LNHNV and CDR2 YYDKDF (reference sequence). The length of the CDR3 is 14 residues. V lost 9 bases to trimming and J lost 1 base; unmatched junction nucleotides: 6. CDR3 nucleotide sequence: TGTGCCACAAACAACAGGGGGCTCCAAGAGACCCAGTACTTC. Its translation is CATNNRGLQETQYF.

The V gene is TRBV9, the J gene TRBJ2-6, with D unresolved. Germline V CDR1 and CDR2: SGDLS, YYNGEE. The CDR3 has 15 residues. Deletions cut 3 bases from V and 0 bases from J, with 7 bases between. CDR3: CASSGAASGANVLTF. The CDR3 DNA sequence: TGTGCCAGCAGCGGGGCAGCCTCTGGGGCCAACGTCCTGACTTTC.